This record concerns one T cell receptor (beta chain) sequence. Its antigen is not known. The CDR3 runs 16 residues. V dropped 5 bases and J dropped 0; count of bases not matched to a gene: 6. One entry per CDR3 protein results from TCRdb running MiXCR on the 5' RACE reads. Found here are just under 600,000 distinct CDR3 sequences, about 14% of them singletons; the top ten hold more than 12%. These data come from a study of T cells after yellow fever vaccination. Study-level points and caveats: In FACS-sorted repertoires, abundant clonotypes from the bulk population could appear as contaminants.

This receptor was taken from a man under 40 who received the YFV17D yellow fever vaccine. The chain couples TRBV12-3 or TRBV12-4 to TRBJ2-3, with 9 bases lining up with TRBD2. The material sequenced was PBMCs, taken on the day of the yellow fever booster vaccination. The CDR3 spells CASSPRLAESTDTQYF. The CDR3 DNA reads as TGTGCCAGCAGTCCACGACTAGCGGAGAGCACAGATACGCAGTATTTT.